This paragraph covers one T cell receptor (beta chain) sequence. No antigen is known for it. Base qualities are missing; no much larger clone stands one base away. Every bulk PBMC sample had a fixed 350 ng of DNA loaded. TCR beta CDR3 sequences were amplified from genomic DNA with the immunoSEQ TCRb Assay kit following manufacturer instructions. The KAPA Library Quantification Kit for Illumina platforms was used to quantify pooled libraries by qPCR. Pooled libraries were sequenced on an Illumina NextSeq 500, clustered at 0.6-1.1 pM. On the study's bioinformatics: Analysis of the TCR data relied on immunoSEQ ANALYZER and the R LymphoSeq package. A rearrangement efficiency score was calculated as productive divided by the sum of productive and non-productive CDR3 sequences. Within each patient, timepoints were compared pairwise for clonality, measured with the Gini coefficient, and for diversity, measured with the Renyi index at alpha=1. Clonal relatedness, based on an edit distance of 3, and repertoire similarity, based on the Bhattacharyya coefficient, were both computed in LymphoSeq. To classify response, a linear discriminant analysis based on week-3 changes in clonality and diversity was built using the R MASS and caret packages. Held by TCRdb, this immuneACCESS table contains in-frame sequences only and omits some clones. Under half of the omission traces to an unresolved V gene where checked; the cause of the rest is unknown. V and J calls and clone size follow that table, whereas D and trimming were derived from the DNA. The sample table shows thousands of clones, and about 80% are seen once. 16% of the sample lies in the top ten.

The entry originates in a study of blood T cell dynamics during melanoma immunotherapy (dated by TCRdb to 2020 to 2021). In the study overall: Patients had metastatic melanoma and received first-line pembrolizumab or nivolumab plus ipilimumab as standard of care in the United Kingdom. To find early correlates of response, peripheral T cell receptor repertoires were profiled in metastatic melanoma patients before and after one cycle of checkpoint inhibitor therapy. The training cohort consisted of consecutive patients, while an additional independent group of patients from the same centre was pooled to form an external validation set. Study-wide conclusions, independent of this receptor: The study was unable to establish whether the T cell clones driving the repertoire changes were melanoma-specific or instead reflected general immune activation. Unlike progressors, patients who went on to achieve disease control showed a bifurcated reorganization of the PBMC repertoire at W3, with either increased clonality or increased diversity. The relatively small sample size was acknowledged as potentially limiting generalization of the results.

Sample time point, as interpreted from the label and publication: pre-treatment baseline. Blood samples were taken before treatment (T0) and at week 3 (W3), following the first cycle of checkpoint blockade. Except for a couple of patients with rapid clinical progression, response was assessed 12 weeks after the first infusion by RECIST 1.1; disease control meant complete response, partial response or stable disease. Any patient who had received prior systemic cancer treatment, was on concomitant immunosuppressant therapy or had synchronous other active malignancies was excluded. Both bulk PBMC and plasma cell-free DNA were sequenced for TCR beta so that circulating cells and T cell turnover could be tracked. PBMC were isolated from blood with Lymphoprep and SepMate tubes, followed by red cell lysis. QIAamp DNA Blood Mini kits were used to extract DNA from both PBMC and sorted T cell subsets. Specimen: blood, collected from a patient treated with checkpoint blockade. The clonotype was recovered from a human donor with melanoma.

Here is the DNA: TGCAGTGCTAGAGTGACTCGGGAGCAGTACTTC. This encodes CSARVTREQYF. Recombination linked TRBV20-1 to TRBJ2-5, with a weak D call of TRBD2 (6 bases match). The V and J ends are trimmed by 1 base and 11 bases, leaving 11 bases between them. Including cysteine and phenylalanine, the CDR3 has 11 amino acids. Only the CDR3 DNA is retained, 33 bases long and in frame from the first base. CDR1 and CDR2 are drawn from the germline V gene (reference sequence): DFQATT, SNEGSKA.